These 16 T cell receptor beta chains came from one sample sequenced in a study of PD-L1 blockade in urothelial cancer. Time point here: pretreatment peripheral blood. The data were produced by immunoSEQ multiplex PCR, yet TCRdb's version contains in-frame clones alone and is incomplete. This sample has about 50,000 clones, with around four fifths found just once. The sequencing used PBMCs, collected around atezolizumab (anti-PD-L1) treatment. These receptors all stem from a man between 65 and 85 years old with urothelial cancer.

The gene calls are TRBV4-1 and TRBJ2-1, with 10 bases identical to TRBD1. The CDR3 length is 15 residues. Trimming took 0 bases from V and 7 from J; bases not matched to a gene: 3. CDR1 and CDR2 (germline): MGHRA, YSYEKL. The CDR3 nucleotides read TGCGCCAGCAGCCAAGATGACAGGGGGCGAAATGAGCAGTTCTTC. Amino acid sequence: CASSQDDRGRNEQFF.

V and J are TRBV18 and TRBJ1-5; perhaps TRBD1 as D (5 bases). V lost 5 bases and J 5 bases, leaving 13 bases between the germline ends. CDR1 and CDR2 from the germline V gene are KGHSH and LQKENI. The CDR3 contains 14 residues. The CDR3 bases are TGTGCCAGCTCATCGCAGGCGGGGGATCAGCCCCAGCATTTT. Amino acids: CASSSQAGDQPQHF.

The chain couples TRBV9 to TRBJ2-3; TRBD2 matches 11 bases. This CDR3 is built from 16 residues. In germline, CDR1 is SGDLS, CDR2 YYNGEE. Trimming took 3 bases from V and 3 from J; bases not matched to a gene: 6. This CDR3 reads CASSAWVAGGTDTQYF. DNA for the CDR3: TGTGCCAGCAGCGCTTGGGTAGCGGGAGGGACAGATACGCAGTATTTT.

CDR3 DNA sequence: TGTGCCAGCAGTGTGGAGGGTGGTGAGACCCAGTACTTC. It is translated as CASSVEGGETQYF. The rearrangement links TRBV2 to TRBJ2-5; TRBD2 might be the D (6 bases). The germline CDR1 and CDR2 sequences are SNHLY and FYNNEI. CDR3 length: 13 residues. V lost 4 bases, J lost 5 bases, and 11 bases lay in between.

The gene calls are TRBV5-1 and TRBJ2-1; 9 nucleotides line up with TRBD1. V trimming: 3 bases; J trimming: 7 bases; junction bases outside the gene matches: 5. The germline gives CDR1 SGHRS, CDR2 YFSETQ. The CDR3 length is 14 residues. This CDR3 is CASSYGTGRNEQFF. Written as DNA, the CDR3 is TGCGCCAGCAGCTACGGGACAGGGAGGAATGAGCAGTTCTTC.

This clone was found a few times. This chain joins TRBV7-3 and TRBJ1-1; TRBD1 aligns across 7 bases. The CDR3 consists of 14 residues. The germline gives CDR1 SGHTA, CDR2 FQGTGA. Trimming cost V 4 bases and J 1 base; bases outside gene matches: 3. For the CDR3, the DNA is TGTGCCAGCAGCTCTCACAGGGGGAACACTGAAGCTTTCTTT. Translation gives CASSSHRGNTEAFF.

The chain employs TRBV6-5 and TRBJ1-1, with a tentative D call TRBD1 (5 bases). Germline-derived CDR1 and CDR2 are MNHEY and SVGAGI. CDR3 length: 14 amino acids. Trimming took off 4 bases at V and 6 bases at J, with 15 bases between the two ends. In DNA, the CDR3 is TGTGCCAGCAGTTCAACCGGTTCCAGGGCTGAAGCTTTCTTT. Its translation: CASSSTGSRAEAFF.

V usage is TRBV5-1 and J usage is TRBJ1-4; D is undetermined. V was pared by 0 bases and J by 0 bases, with 9 bases between. Looked up from germline, CDR1 is SGHRS and CDR2 is YFSETQ. The CDR3 contains 16 residues. CDR3 amino acids: CASSLDSLATNEKLFF. The CDR3, as DNA: TGCGCCAGCAGCTTGGACAGTCTTGCAACTAATGAAAAACTGTTTTTT.

The chain joins TRBV9 to TRBJ2-3, with a tentative D call TRBD1 (6 bases). Germline values: CDR1 SGDLS, CDR2 YYNGEE. V gave up 4 bases and J gave up 4 bases, with 16 bases separating them. The CDR3 contains 15 residues. In nucleotides, the CDR3 is TGTGCCAGCAGCACCACCGGGACACTGGCAGATACGCAGTATTTT. This codes for CASSTTGTLADTQYF.

The chain combines TRBV11-2 with TRBJ1-5; D ambiguous. V lost 3 bases and J 4 bases, leaving 7 bases between the germline ends. The CDR3 extends over 13 amino acids. Per the germline V gene, CDR1 is SGHAT and CDR2 is FQNNGV. The CDR3: CASSFGLNQPQHF. In DNA, the CDR3 is TGTGCCAGCAGCTTTGGCCTGAATCAGCCCCAGCATTTT.

The chain links TRBV4-2 to TRBJ1-2, with TRBD1 identical over 10 bases. The CDR3 spans 14 residues. Unmatched junction bases numbered 4, after V lost 3 bases and J lost 6 bases. CDR1 LGHNA and CDR2 YNFKEQ come from the germline V gene. CDR3 DNA: TGTGCCAGCAGCCAGGACAGGGGGTTTAATGGCTACACCTTC. Its translation: CASSQDRGFNGYTF.

This chain joins TRBV7-9 and TRBJ2-7; no clear D. The V gene lost 5 bases and the J gene lost 2 bases, with 13 bases spanning the gap. The CDR3 runs to 14 residues. Germline assignment: CDR1 SEHNR and CDR2 FQNEAQ (reference sequence). This CDR3 is CASSDVASAYEQYF. CDR3 sequence (DNA): TGTGCCAGCAGCGACGTTGCGAGCGCCTACGAGCAGTACTTC.

V gene TRBV18 combines with J gene TRBJ2-1; no definite D call. V was shortened by 1 base and J by 0 bases, with 4 bases between the two germline ends. Germline lookup yields CDR1 KGHSH and CDR2 LQKENI. The CDR3 contains 14 residues. This CDR3 is CASSPQSSYNEQFF. CDR3 nucleotides: TGTGCCAGCTCACCACAGAGCTCCTACAATGAGCAGTTCTTC.

The chain recombines TRBV5-1 with TRBJ1-1; 7 bases align to TRBD1. CDR1 is SGHRS and CDR2 is YFSETQ in the germline V gene. CDR3 length equals 16 residues. The J segment lost 1 base and the V segment lost 2 bases, leaving 8 bases of the junction unmatched. CDR3 nucleotides: TGCGCCAGCAGCTTATCCCAGGGGGTGGAGAACACTGAAGCTTTCTTT. This translates into CASSLSQGVENTEAFF. Drawing the rest from reference TRBV5-1 and TRBJ1-1, the complete variable domain is KAGVTQTPRYLIKTRGQQVTLSCSPISGHRSVSWYQQTPGQGLQFLFEYFSETQRNKGNFPGRFSGRQFSNSRSEMNVSTLELGDSALYLCASSLSQGVENTEAFFGQGTRLTVV.

This rearrangement joins TRBV7-2 to TRBJ2-1; 14 bases map to TRBD2. J was trimmed by 8 bases and V by 6 bases; bases with no gene match: 3. This CDR3 is 14 amino acids long. Germline V gives CDR1 SGHTA, CDR2 FQGNSA. The CDR3 region is CASRQGLAGDEQFF. CDR3 bases: TGTGCCAGCAGACAGGGACTAGCGGGAGATGAGCAGTTCTTC.

The gene calls are TRBV5-5 and TRBJ1-2, with D maybe TRBD1 (6 bases). This CDR3 has 13 residues. Germline CDR1 and CDR2: SGHKS and YYEKEE (reference sequence). V lost 6 bases and J 8 bases, leaving 17 bases between the germline ends. The DNA of the CDR3 is TGTGCCAGCACCCCTATTCAGGGGAACGGCTACACCTTC. Protein: CASTPIQGNGYTF.